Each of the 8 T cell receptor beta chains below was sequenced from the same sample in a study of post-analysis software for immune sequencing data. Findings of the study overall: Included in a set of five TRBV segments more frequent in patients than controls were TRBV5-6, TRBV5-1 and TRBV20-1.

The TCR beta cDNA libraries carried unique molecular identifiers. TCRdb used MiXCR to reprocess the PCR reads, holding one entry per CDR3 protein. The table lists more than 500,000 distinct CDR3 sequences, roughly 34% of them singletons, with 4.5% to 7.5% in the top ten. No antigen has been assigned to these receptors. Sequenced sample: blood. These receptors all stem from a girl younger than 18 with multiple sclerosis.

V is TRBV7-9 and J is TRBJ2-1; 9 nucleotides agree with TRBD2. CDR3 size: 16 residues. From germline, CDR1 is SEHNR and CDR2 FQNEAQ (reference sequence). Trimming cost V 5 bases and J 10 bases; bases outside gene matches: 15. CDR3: CASSRSSGAFRLEQFF. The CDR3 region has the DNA TGTGCCAGCAGCCGCTCTAGCGGGGCCTTCCGACTGGAGCAGTTCTTC.

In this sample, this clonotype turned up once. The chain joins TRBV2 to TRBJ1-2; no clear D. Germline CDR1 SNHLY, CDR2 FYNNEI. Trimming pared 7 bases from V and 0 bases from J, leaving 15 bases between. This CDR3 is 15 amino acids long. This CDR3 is CASKRSPRTNYGYTF. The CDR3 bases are TGTGCCAGCAAGAGGTCCCCCAGAACTAACTATGGCTACACCTTC. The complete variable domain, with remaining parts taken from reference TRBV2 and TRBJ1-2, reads EPEVTQTPSHQVTQMGQEVILRCVPISNHLYFYWYRQILGQKVEFLVSFYNNEISEKSEIFDDQFSVERPDGSNFTLKIRSTKLEDSAMYFCASKRSPRTNYGYTFGSGTRLTVV.

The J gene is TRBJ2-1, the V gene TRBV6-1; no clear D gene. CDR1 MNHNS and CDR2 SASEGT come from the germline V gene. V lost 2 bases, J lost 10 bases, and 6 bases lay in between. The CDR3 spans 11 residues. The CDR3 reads CASSERAEQFF. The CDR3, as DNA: TGTGCCAGCAGTGAACGGGCGGAGCAGTTCTTC.

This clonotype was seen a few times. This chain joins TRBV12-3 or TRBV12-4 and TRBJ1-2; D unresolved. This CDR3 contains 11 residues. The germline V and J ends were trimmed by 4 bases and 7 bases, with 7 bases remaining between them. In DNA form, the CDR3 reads TGTGCCAGCAGTTCCCTGGGTGGCTACACCTTC. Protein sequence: CASSSLGGYTF.

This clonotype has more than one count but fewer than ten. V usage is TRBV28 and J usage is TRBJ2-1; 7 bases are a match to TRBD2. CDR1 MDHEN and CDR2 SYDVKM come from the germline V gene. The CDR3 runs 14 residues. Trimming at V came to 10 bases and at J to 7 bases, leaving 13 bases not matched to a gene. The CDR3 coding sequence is TGTGCCACCAAGACTACGGGGGGACTGAATGAGCAGTTCTTC. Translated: CATKTTGGLNEQFF.

CDR3 sequence (DNA): TGTGCCAGCAGTGACGGTGTCCAAGAGACCCAGTACTTC. Its protein is CASSDGVQETQYF. The J gene is TRBJ2-5, the V gene TRBV25-1; D is ambiguous. Germline CDR1 is MGHDK and CDR2 is SYGVNS. CDR3 length: 13 amino acids. The V gene lost 3 bases and the J gene lost 1 base, with 6 bases spanning the gap.

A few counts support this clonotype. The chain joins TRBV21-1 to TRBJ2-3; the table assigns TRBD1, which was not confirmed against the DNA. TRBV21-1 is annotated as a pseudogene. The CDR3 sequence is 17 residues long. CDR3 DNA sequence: TGTGCCAGCAGCAAGGCGGTACGGGGGGTACCCACAGATACGCAGTATTTT. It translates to CASSKAVRGVPTDTQYF.

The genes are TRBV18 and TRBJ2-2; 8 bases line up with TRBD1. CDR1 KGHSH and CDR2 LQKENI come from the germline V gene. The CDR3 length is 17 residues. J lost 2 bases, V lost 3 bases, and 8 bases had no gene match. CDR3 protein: CASSPLSGQGNTGELFF. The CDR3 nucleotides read TGTGCCAGCTCACCGTTAAGCGGACAGGGCAACACCGGGGAGCTGTTTTTT.